This TCR beta chain comes out of a study of blood T cells in healthy people across ages. Findings of the study overall: Those diversity estimates obtained from one million T cells were thought to be underestimates. The fall in TCR beta diversity per million T cells was roughly linear with age.

A second roughly 6 to 12 cycle PCR used barcoded and J-beta primers. Each cDNA molecule was tagged by a template-switch adaptor that had 12 random nucleotides. TCRdb recomputed calls from the 5' RACE reads with MiXCR, one row per CDR3 protein. The top ten hold approximately 4% of the sample, which has 1.5 million to 1.9 million distinct CDR3 sequences, around 40% seen once. V was clipped by 1 base and J by 4 bases; unmatched bases: 8. Germline V gives CDR1 KGHSH, CDR2 LQKENI. This CDR3 spans 17 amino acids. Peripheral blood from each donor was collected in a volume of roughly 9.2 milliliters. Points on this clonotype: Its antigen is not identified.

The clonotype originates from a woman younger than 35 in good health. Material: blood. V usage is TRBV18 and J usage is TRBJ1-5; 9 bases line up with TRBD1. The CDR3 DNA sequence: TGTGCCAGCTCACCACGTTCGACAGGGGGGTCGAATCAGCCCCAGCATTTT. The encoded protein is CASSPRSTGGSNQPQHF.